These 10 T cell receptor beta chains came from one sample sequenced in a study of T cell responses to AZD1222 COVID-19 vaccine. Measured with immunoSEQ multiplex PCR; TCRdb has only the in-frame clones, and not every one. The repertoire holds approximately 110,000 clones, with roughly 87% as singletons. Material: peripheral blood, obtained 28 days after the second AZD1222 dose. Every receptor here comes from an adult who received the AZD1222 COVID-19 vaccine.

This chain uses TRBV25-1 with TRBJ1-3; maybe TRBD1 (6 bases). V lost 3 bases and J lost 4, with 13 bases in between. There are 15 residues in the CDR3. In germline, CDR1 is MGHDK, CDR2 SYGVNS. For the CDR3, the DNA is TGTGCCAGCAGTGACACAGGGATTTCGGGAAACACCATATATTTT. Protein product: CASSDTGISGNTIYF.

The genes are TRBV5-1 and TRBJ2-6; 8 bases are shared with TRBD1. The CDR3 loop spans 19 amino acids. Germline CDR1 and CDR2: SGHRS and YFSETQ. Unmatched junction bases numbered 11, after V lost 0 bases and J lost 3 bases. CDR3 region: CASSLGFWQGALGANVLTF. CDR3 DNA sequence: TGCGCCAGCAGCTTGGGTTTCTGGCAGGGGGCGCTTGGGGCCAACGTCCTGACTTTC.

This chain joins TRBV18 and TRBJ1-6; D is unclear. This CDR3 has 14 amino acids. CDR1 and CDR2 (germline): KGHSH, LQKENI. The germline V and J ends were trimmed by 1 base and 7 bases, with 8 bases remaining between them. CDR3 region: CASSPQLGNSPLHF. The CDR3 DNA reads as TGTGCCAGCTCACCACAATTGGGCAATTCACCCCTCCACTTT.

V gene TRBV6-2 or TRBV6-3 combines with J gene TRBJ2-7; no clear D. CDR3 length: 15 amino acids. Germline lookup yields CDR1 MNHEY and CDR2 SVGEGT. Trimming took 1 base from V and 0 from J, leaving 10 bases between them. The DNA of the CDR3 is TGTGCCAGCAGTTACTTTGGGGAACTCTCCTACGAGCAGTACTTC. Translating gives CASSYFGELSYEQYF.

The chain links TRBV6-5 to TRBJ1-1; 7 nucleotides line up with TRBD1. This CDR3 region has 13 residues. After removal of 6 bases from V and 4 bases from J, the junction contained 5 bases not matched to a gene. CDR1 is MNHEY, CDR2 SVGAGI, per germline. The CDR3 bases are TGTGCCAGCAGGGCGTCAGGGGGCACTGAAGCTTTCTTT. It specifies CASRASGGTEAFF.

About this clone itself: A junction end diverges from the germline sequence, so it may reflect a read error. V usage is TRBV7-9 and J usage is TRBJ2-4; D perhaps matches TRBD2 (6 bases). The CDR3 sequence is 12 residues long. In germline, CDR1 is SEHNR, CDR2 FQNEAQ (reference sequence). DNA of the CDR3: TGTGCCAGCAGCTTAGTGGGACTTGTACCCCTCTTC. As protein: CASSLVGLVPLF.

This chain links TRBV7-8 with TRBJ1-5; TRBD1 aligns across 9 bases. CDR1 and CDR2 (germline): SGHVS, FQNEAQ. Germline trimming cut 5 bases from V and 6 bases from J; bases unmatched to any gene: 2. The CDR3 loop spans 13 amino acids. The DNA of the CDR3 is TGTGCCAGCAGCGGGACAGGGTCTCAGCCCCAGCATTTT. The encoded protein is CASSGTGSQPQHF. Complete variable domain (other parts from reference TRBV7-8 and TRBJ1-5): GAGVSQSPRYKVAKRGQDVALRCDPISGHVSLFWYQQALGQGPEFLTYFQNEAQLDKSGLPSDRFFAERPEGSVSTLKIQRTQQEDSAVYLCASSGTGSQPQHFGDGTRLSIL.

The table lists this clone with a few counts. The rearrangement joins TRBV3-1 (or the pseudogene TRBV3-2) to TRBJ1-5; TRBD1 is a possible D gene (6 bases). The CDR3 is 16 residues long. Germline-derived CDR1 and CDR2 are LGHDT and YNNKEL (reference sequence). Deletions cut 1 base from V and 3 bases from J, with 13 bases between. CDR3 in amino acids: CASSQGSQGNNQPQHF. The CDR3 region has the DNA TGTGCCAGCAGCCAAGGAAGCCAGGGGAACAATCAGCCCCAGCATTTT.

This clone has only one observation. The rearrangement joins TRBV28 to TRBJ1-2; D is ambiguous. Germline V gene lookup returns CDR1 MDHEN and CDR2 SYDVKM. This CDR3 has 13 residues. The V gene lost 1 base and the J gene lost 8 bases, with 11 bases spanning the gap. The CDR3 region has the DNA TGTGCCAGCAGTTTATCGGCAGCGGGGGGCTACACCTTC. It translates to CASSLSAAGGYTF.

This clone has just a few counts. V and J are TRBV5-1 and TRBJ2-7, with TRBD1 identical over 8 bases. V gave up 3 bases and J gave up 0 bases; unmatched junction bases: 2. Germline values: CDR1 SGHRS, CDR2 YFSETQ. CDR3 length: 14 amino acids. The CDR3 DNA reads TGCGCCAGCAGCTCTACAGGGGGCTCCTACGAGCAGTACTTC. Its translation: CASSSTGGSYEQYF.